The clone carrying this TCR beta chain was counted once. In the original workflow: It was from reference gene primer amplification that nucleated cell counts were estimated. Profiling relied on immunoSEQ multiplex PCR, and the TCRdb table lists in-frame clones only, not all of them. Clonal size and the V and J genes are those of that table, whereas D and trimming came from the DNA. The repertoire has 250,000 to 300,000 clones, 90% of them found once; the top ten carry over 3.5%. The record originates from a study of blood T cell repertoires in COVID-19. Study-wide context: Whether acute or convalescent, the COVID-19 samples came from the United States, Italy and Spain. T cells, B-cell-depleted T cells, or PBMCs provided the cDNA or gDNA that served as material.

The CDR3 spans 17 residues. The germline V gene has CDR1 SEHNR and CDR2 FQNEAQ (reference sequence). With V trimmed by 3 bases and J by 0 bases, 8 bases remained unmatched. The clonotype was recovered from a woman in her thirties or forties with acute or convalescent COVID-19. Sequencing used peripheral blood. V and J are TRBV7-9 and TRBJ1-1; 9 bases are a match to TRBD1. CDR3 amino acids: CASSLPGTGRMNTEAFF. CDR3 nucleotides: TGTGCCAGCAGCTTGCCCGGGACAGGGAGGATGAACACTGAAGCTTTCTTT.